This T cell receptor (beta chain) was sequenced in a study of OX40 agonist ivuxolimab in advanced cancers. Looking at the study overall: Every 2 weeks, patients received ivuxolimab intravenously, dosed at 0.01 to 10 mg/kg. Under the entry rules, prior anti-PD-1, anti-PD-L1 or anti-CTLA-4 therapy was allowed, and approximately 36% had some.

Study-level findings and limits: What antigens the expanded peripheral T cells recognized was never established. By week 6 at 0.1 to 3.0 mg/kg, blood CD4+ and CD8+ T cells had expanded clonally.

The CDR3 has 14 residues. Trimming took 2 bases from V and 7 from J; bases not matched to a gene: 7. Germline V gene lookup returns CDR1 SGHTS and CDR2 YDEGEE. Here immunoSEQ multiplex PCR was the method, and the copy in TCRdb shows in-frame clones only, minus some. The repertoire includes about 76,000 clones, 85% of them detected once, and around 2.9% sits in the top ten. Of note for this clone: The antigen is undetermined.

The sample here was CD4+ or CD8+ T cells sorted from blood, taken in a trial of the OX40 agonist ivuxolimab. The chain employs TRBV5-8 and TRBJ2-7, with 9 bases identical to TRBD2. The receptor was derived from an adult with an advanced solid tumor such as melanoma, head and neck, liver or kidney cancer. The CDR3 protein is CASSFRLAGQEQYF. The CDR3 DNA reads TGTGCCAGCAGCTTCAGGCTAGCGGGACAAGAGCAGTACTTC.